This record concerns one T cell receptor beta chain sequence. The target antigen is unknown. This record comes from a study of T cell responses to AZD1222 COVID-19 vaccine. The table came from immunoSEQ multiplex PCR; TCRdb's copy has only in-frame clones and leaves some out. This sample has some 160,000 clones, with approximately 90% found just once. General study findings and limits: Repertoires were obtained only post-peak T cell response. There were mostly white British donors and more females than males, and clonal diversity was possibly underestimated. Spike-specific TCR breadth and depth went up after people got two AZD1222 doses. Close to half of spike-specific TCRs reportedly recognize unmutated variant regions.

This sequence was found in an adult in good health. The specimen comprised peripheral blood, sampled on day 0 of AZD1222 vaccination.

The CDR3 spells CASSPSRGGGYEQYF. The CDR3 DNA is TGTGCCAGCAGCCCCAGTCGAGGGGGCGGGTACGAGCAGTACTTC. The V call is TRBV9, the J call TRBJ2-7; 7 bases agree with TRBD1. Germline V gene data show CDR1 as SGDLS and CDR2 as YYNGEE. The CDR3 runs 15 residues. V gave up 4 bases and J gave up 4 bases; unmatched junction bases: 11. Using reference TRBV9 and TRBJ2-7 for the parts outside the CDR3, the full variable domain is DSGVTQTPKHLITATGQRVTLRCSPRSGDLSVYWYQQSLDQGLQFLIQYYNGEERAKGNILERFSAQQFPDLHSELNLSSLELGDSALYFCASSPSRGGGYEQYFGPGTRLTVT.